These 31 T cell receptor beta chains were all obtained from the same sample, sequenced in a study of early T cells in non-severe SARS-CoV-2 infection. TCRdb passed the 5' RACE reads through MiXCR, listing each CDR3 protein once. The data contain over 60,000 distinct CDR3 sequences, roughly 13% of them seen just once; the ten biggest clones take up roughly 4.2%. The source material was whole blood. The source of these receptors is an adult who was a healthcare worker with PCR-confirmed SARS-CoV-2 infection or an uninfected control (not recorded which).

The chain's CDR3 is CASSESYEQFF. CDR3 coding DNA: TGCGCCAGCAGTGAGTCGTATGAGCAGTTCTTC. V usage is TRBV10-1 and J usage is TRBJ2-1; D not resolved. The V end was cut by 0 bases, the J end by 8 bases, with 2 bases between. CDR3 size: 11 residues. From germline, CDR1 is WNHNN and CDR2 SYGVQD (reference sequence).

This clonotype turned up a few times. The chain is built from TRBV5-1 and TRBJ2-7; 11 bases agree with TRBD1. V lost 2 bases to trimming and J lost 6 bases; unmatched junction nucleotides: 7. CDR3 length equals 15 residues. Per germline, CDR1 SGHRS and CDR2 YFSETQ. CDR3 residues: CASSFLRDRGSEQYF. DNA of the CDR3: TGCGCCAGCAGCTTTCTCCGGGACAGGGGGTCCGAGCAGTACTTC.

This clonotype was recorded a few times. The V call is TRBV7-6, the J call TRBJ2-2; D gene unclear. Per the germline V gene, CDR1 is SGHVS and CDR2 is FNYEAQ. The CDR3 is 15 amino acids. The V gene lost 5 bases and the J gene lost 0 bases, with 10 bases spanning the gap. The CDR3 sequence is CASSALGTNTGELFF. CDR3 DNA sequence: TGTGCCAGCAGCGCCCTAGGGACGAACACCGGGGAGCTGTTTTTT.

This clonotype was recorded at least ten times. J is TRBJ2-7 and V is TRBV29-1, with TRBD1 matching 12 bases. V lost 6 bases to trimming and J lost 5 bases; unmatched junction nucleotides: 5. Germline loops: CDR1 SQVTM, CDR2 ANQGSEA. This CDR3 is 13 amino acids long. CDR3 sequence reads: CSVPGTGGHEQYF. The CDR3 coding sequence is TGCAGCGTCCCCGGGACAGGGGGCCACGAGCAGTACTTC.

The rearrangement links TRBV10-1 to TRBJ1-2; D is unclear. From germline, CDR1 is WNHNN and CDR2 SYGVQD (reference sequence). V was trimmed by 2 bases and J by 2 bases, leaving 6 bases between them. The CDR3 is 13 amino acids. The CDR3 protein is CASSEAANYGYTF. CDR3 DNA sequence: TGCGCCAGCAGTGAGGCAGCGAACTATGGCTACACCTTC.

V is TRBV2 and J is TRBJ2-7, with D perhaps TRBD1 (6 bases). With 8 bases removed from V and 0 bases from J, the gap between germline ends came to 11 bases. This CDR3 spans 13 amino acids. Germline V CDR1 and CDR2: SNHLY, FYNNEI. The CDR3, as DNA: TGTGCCAGCGGACAGCCATTCTCCTACGAGCAGTACTTC. It encodes CASGQPFSYEQYF.

This clonotype was seen more than once but under ten times. The chain carries TRBV6-6 and TRBJ1-5; D perhaps matches TRBD1 (5 bases). The CDR3 extends over 15 amino acids. Between the trimmed V and J ends, which lost 0 bases and 3 bases, there was a span of 9 bases. Germline V CDR1 and CDR2: MNHNY, SVGAGI (reference sequence). CDR3 in amino acids: CASSYSGTNNQPQHF. The CDR3 DNA is TGTGCCAGCAGTTACTCGGGGACGAACAATCAGCCCCAGCATTTT.

This clonotype was seen ten or more times. This chain links TRBV10-1 with TRBJ2-5, with 8 positions matching TRBD1. The V and J ends lost 3 bases and 2 bases, in that order; junction bases with no gene match: 5. The CDR3 runs 15 residues. The V gene's germline CDR1 is WNHNN and CDR2 SYGVQD (reference sequence). This CDR3 reads CASSDYRDRQETQYF. The CDR3 DNA reads TGCGCCAGCAGTGATTACAGGGACAGGCAAGAGACCCAGTACTTC.

This clonotype has only one observation. The rearrangement uses TRBV30 and TRBJ1-6; D is unclear. The CDR3 extends over 15 amino acids. The V gene lost 1 base and the J gene lost 4 bases, with 11 bases spanning the gap. The V gene's germline CDR1 is GTSNPN and CDR2 SVGIG (reference sequence). The DNA of the CDR3 is TGTGCCTGGAGTGGAACGGGAGGGTATAATTCACCCCTCCACTTT. Its translation is CAWSGTGGYNSPLHF.

This clonotype was detected only a few times. V gene TRBV14 combines with J gene TRBJ1-4; the D is unclear. From germline, CDR1 is SGHDN and CDR2 FVKESK. CDR3 length: 16 amino acids. V lost 1 base to trimming and J lost 10 bases, with 19 bases between them. The CDR3 loop reads CASSQADDMGFGKLFF. For the CDR3, the DNA is TGTGCCAGCAGCCAAGCCGACGACATGGGTTTTGGAAAACTGTTTTTT.

The sample holds a few counts of this clonotype. The gene calls are TRBV10-3 and TRBJ2-1; a possible D gene is TRBD2 (5 bases). Trimming took 0 bases from V and 8 from J, leaving 8 bases between them. Germline V lookup: CDR1 ENHRY, CDR2 SYGVKD. The CDR3 has 13 residues. DNA of the CDR3: TGTGCCATCAGTGAGTCGACGGGGTATGAGCAGTTCTTC. The encoded protein is CAISESTGYEQFF.

Ten or more counts support this clonotype. The genes are TRBV11-2 and TRBJ1-3, with TRBD1 identical over 7 bases. The V and J ends lost 5 bases and 0 bases, in that order; junction bases with no gene match: 7. The germline gives CDR1 SGHAT, CDR2 FQNNGV. The CDR3 totals 16 residues. The CDR3, as DNA: TGTGCCAGCAGCCTGGGACAGCCTTACTCTGGAAACACCATATATTTT. Translated, it gives CASSLGQPYSGNTIYF.

The CDR3 protein is CSVITHGGNTEAFF. The CDR3 coding sequence is TGCAGCGTTATCACGCATGGGGGGAACACTGAAGCTTTCTTT. The chain joins TRBV29-1 to TRBJ1-1; the D gene is possibly TRBD1 (5 bases). In germline, CDR1 is SQVTM, CDR2 ANQGSEA. The CDR3 consists of 14 residues. Trimming took off 5 bases at V and 1 base at J, with 14 bases between the two ends.

This clonotype was picked up many times. Written as DNA, the CDR3 is TGTGCCAGCAATGGGATGGGCTACACCTTC. It codes for CASNGMGYTF. The chain has TRBV6-6 and TRBJ1-2; D not resolved. Per the germline V gene, CDR1 is MNHNY and CDR2 is SVGAGI (reference sequence). This CDR3 contains 10 residues. V gave up 7 bases and J gave up 8 bases, with 8 bases separating them.

The table lists this clonotype with a few counts. This chain joins TRBV7-2 and TRBJ2-3; no firm D call. Germline V gene data show CDR1 as SGHTA and CDR2 as FQGNSA. The CDR3 totals 13 residues. The V end lost 2 bases, the J end lost 4 bases, and 7 bases lay between the germline ends. The CDR3 sequence is CASSLRDADTQYF. The CDR3 DNA reads TGTGCCAGCAGCTTAAGGGATGCAGATACGCAGTATTTT.

This clonotype was observed a few times. CDR3 sequence: CASSYGTAAEAFF. The DNA of the CDR3 is TGTGCCAGCAGTTATGGGACGGCGGCTGAAGCTTTCTTT. The chain employs TRBV27 and TRBJ1-1; possible D gene TRBD1, 5 bases. Germline V gene data show CDR1 as MNHEY and CDR2 as SMNVEV (reference sequence). V lost 4 bases, J lost 6 bases, and 12 bases lay in between. The CDR3 contains 13 residues.

This clonotype was observed at least ten times. J is TRBJ2-7 and V is TRBV6-6, with 8 bases fitting TRBD1. The trim removed 6 bases at V and 3 bases at J, leaving 4 bases unmatched. This CDR3 spans 13 amino acids. Looked up from germline, CDR1 is MNHNY and CDR2 is SVGAGI (reference sequence). CDR3 in amino acids: CASRSGGGYEQYF. CDR3 DNA sequence: TGTGCCAGCAGATCAGGGGGCGGCTACGAGCAGTACTTC.

This clonotype showed up just a few times. The chain employs TRBV9 and TRBJ2-5; D may be TRBD2 (7 bases). From germline, CDR1 is SGDLS and CDR2 YYNGEE. The CDR3 length is 14 residues. The V end was cut by 3 bases, the J end by 2 bases, with 11 bases between. The CDR3 coding sequence is TGTGCCAGCAGCGGAGGGGGGGCACAAGAGACCCAGTACTTC. Its translation: CASSGGGAQETQYF.

The chain has TRBV6-2 or TRBV6-3 and TRBJ2-7; D gene unclear. Germline V gene sequence: CDR1 MNHEY, CDR2 SVGEGT. Trimming stripped 5 bases from V and 6 bases from J, with 11 bases between. The CDR3 consists of 12 residues. The CDR3 DNA reads TGTGCCAGCAGTCCACTTCTGTCCGAGCAGTACTTC. It encodes CASSPLLSEQYF.

In this sample, this clonotype turned up many times. This chain uses TRBV5-5 with TRBJ2-6; TRBD2 might be the D (5 bases). The CDR3 runs to 17 residues. Germline CDR1 is SGHKS and CDR2 is YYEKEE (reference sequence). V lost 3 bases and J 2 bases, leaving 15 bases between the germline ends. CDR3 sequence: CASSSAPGLAGANVLTF. The CDR3 coding sequence is TGTGCCAGCAGCTCCGCCCCGGGGTTAGCTGGGGCCAACGTCCTGACTTTC.

V is TRBV7-2 and J is TRBJ2-1; weak D call: TRBD1 (5 bases). Trimming shortened V by 3 bases and J by 4 bases, and 7 bases separated the two germline ends. Germline values: CDR1 SGHTA, CDR2 FQGNSA. The CDR3 is made up of 13 amino acids. The CDR3 DNA follows: TGTGCCAGCAGCTTTACAGGTTACAATGAGCAGTTCTTC. Its translation: CASSFTGYNEQFF.

At least ten counts were recorded for this clonotype. The chain has TRBV6-6 and TRBJ1-5; D remains ambiguous. Between the trimmed V and J ends, which lost 2 bases and 7 bases, there was a span of 18 bases. The CDR3 sequence is 16 residues long. Per the germline V gene, CDR1 is MNHNY and CDR2 is SVGAGI (reference sequence). The CDR3 coding sequence is TGTGCCAGCAGTTACCAAACCAGACTGGTAGGGCAGCCCCAGCATTTT. This gives the protein CASSYQTRLVGQPQHF.

This clonotype was counted between two and nine times. The chain joins TRBV3-1 to TRBJ2-7; D remains ambiguous. CDR1 and CDR2 (germline): LGHDT, YNNKEL (reference sequence). Trimming shortened V by 1 base and J by 7 bases, and 11 bases separated the two germline ends. The CDR3 contains 13 residues. CDR3 nucleotide sequence: TGTGCCAGCAGCCAAGTTTACGGTACTGAGCAGTACTTC. Translated: CASSQVYGTEQYF.

This clonotype occurred many times. The J gene is TRBJ1-6, the V gene TRBV6-5; D not resolved. V was trimmed by 4 bases and J by 0 bases, leaving 16 bases between them. CDR3 length equals 18 residues. Germline CDR1 and CDR2: MNHEY and SVGAGI. DNA of the CDR3: TGTGCCAGCAGTTTGGATAGAGGCACGAGCTCCTATAATTCACCCCTCCACTTT. Its translation: CASSLDRGTSSYNSPLHF.

This clonotype was observed a few times. The CDR3 coding sequence is TGTGCCAGCAGCCCAGGACAGGGAGACGAGACCCAGTACTTC. This translates into CASSPGQGDETQYF. This chain links TRBV14 with TRBJ2-5; 8 nucleotides align to TRBD1. Germline V CDR1 and CDR2: SGHDN, FVKESK. Germline trimming cut 4 bases from V and 5 bases from J; bases unmatched to any gene: 6. The CDR3 runs 14 residues.

The chain combines TRBV12-3 or TRBV12-4 with TRBJ2-5, with 8 bases fitting TRBD2. The CDR3 spans 15 residues. J was trimmed by 2 bases and V by 6 bases; bases with no gene match: 8. The CDR3 spells CASSLGSGGQETQYF. The CDR3 coding sequence is TGTGCCAGCAGCCTCGGGTCGGGGGGGCAAGAGACCCAGTACTTC.

This chain uses TRBV6-6 with TRBJ2-2; 10 positions match TRBD2. After removal of 4 bases from V and 3 bases from J, the junction contained 11 bases not matched to a gene. Germline loops: CDR1 MNHNY, CDR2 SVGAGI (reference sequence). The CDR3 covers 18 residues. Here the CDR3 reads CASSFPSGGAADTGELFF. The CDR3 DNA is TGTGCCAGCAGTTTCCCTAGCGGGGGAGCCGCGGACACCGGGGAGCTGTTTTTT.

This clonotype came up many times. The chain has TRBV7-6 and TRBJ1-6; D gene uncertain. Trimming cost V 2 bases and J 0 bases, with 17 bases left between them. Germline lookup yields CDR1 SGHVS and CDR2 FNYEAQ. The CDR3 totals 19 residues. CDR3 residues: CASSLIGPGVSSYNSPLHF. CDR3 in DNA: TGTGCCAGCAGCTTAATAGGGCCAGGAGTTAGCTCCTATAATTCACCCCTCCACTTT.

This chain links TRBV5-5 with TRBJ1-6, with D unclear. Germline V lookup: CDR1 SGHKS, CDR2 YYEKEE (reference sequence). V gave up 4 bases and J gave up 10 bases, with 12 bases separating them. The CDR3 length is 13 residues. CDR3 in amino acids: CASSADLVSPLHF. The CDR3 DNA follows: TGTGCCAGCAGCGCCGACCTGGTGTCACCCCTCCACTTT.

The genes are TRBV5-1 and TRBJ1-1; D perhaps matches TRBD1 (6 bases). V lost 4 bases to trimming and J lost 0 bases, with 10 bases between them. The CDR3 is 14 residues long. CDR1 and CDR2 from the germline V gene are SGHRS and YFSETQ. Written as DNA, the CDR3 is TGCGCCAGCAGCAGACAGGCTATGAACACTGAAGCTTTCTTT. This translates into CASSRQAMNTEAFF.

This clonotype was seen a few times. V gene TRBV6-6 combines with J gene TRBJ1-2; D unresolved. The V and J ends lost 2 bases and 4 bases respectively, with 8 bases between them. Germline V gene sequence: CDR1 MNHNY, CDR2 SVGAGI (reference sequence). The CDR3 is made up of 13 amino acids. The CDR3 spells CASSYREGYGYTF. Here the CDR3 DNA reads TGTGCCAGCAGTTACAGGGAGGGCTATGGCTACACCTTC.